Below, 18 T cell receptor beta chains from the same sample are listed, as sequenced in a study of OX40 agonist ivuxolimab in advanced cancers. TCRdb's table, derived via immunoSEQ multiplex PCR, lists solely in-frame clones and lacks some. The table records about 40,000 clones, approximately 84% of them present only once. Sequenced material: CD4+ or CD8+ T cells sorted from blood, taken in a trial of the OX40 agonist ivuxolimab. The receptors here all came from an adult with an advanced solid tumor such as melanoma, head and neck, liver or kidney cancer.

J is TRBJ2-5 and V is TRBV5-1; D not resolved. V was pared by 3 bases and J by 4 bases, with 4 bases between. CDR1 is SGHRS and CDR2 is YFSETQ in the germline V gene. CDR3 length equals 11 residues. CDR3 in DNA: TGCGCCAGCAGCTACGGAGAGACCCAGTACTTC. It translates to CASSYGETQYF.

The chain links TRBV19 to TRBJ1-1, with no clear D. This CDR3 comprises 15 residues. Deletions cut 2 bases from V and 3 bases from J, with 13 bases between. Germline V gives CDR1 LNHDA, CDR2 SQIVND (reference sequence). CDR3 in amino acids: CASSILPGRDTEAFF. The CDR3 nucleotides read TGTGCCAGTAGTATACTCCCGGGTCGGGACACTGAAGCTTTCTTT.

The chain uses TRBV7-9 and TRBJ2-7; 8 nucleotides line up with TRBD1. Trimming at V came to 2 bases and at J to 3 bases, leaving 6 bases not matched to a gene. This CDR3 is built from 15 residues. Germline V CDR1 and CDR2: SEHNR, FQNEAQ (reference sequence). The CDR3 region is CASSLNQGAIYEQYF. The CDR3 bases are TGTGCCAGCAGCTTAAATCAGGGGGCGATCTACGAGCAGTACTTC.

This clone showed up just a few times. This chain links TRBV4-3 with TRBJ2-1; 8 nucleotides align to TRBD2. This CDR3 spans 15 amino acids. J gave up 3 bases and V 4 bases, and 5 bases lay outside the gene matches. Germline V gene data show CDR1 as LGHNA and CDR2 as YSLEER. CDR3 bases: TGCGCCAGCAGCCCCTCGGGAGGGAACTACAATGAGCAGTTCTTC. Residues: CASSPSGGNYNEQFF.

V gene TRBV9 combines with J gene TRBJ1-6; D unresolved. Deletions cut 3 bases from V and 6 bases from J, with 10 bases between. The V gene's germline CDR1 is SGDLS and CDR2 YYNGEE. The CDR3 is made up of 14 amino acids. In nucleotides, the CDR3 is TGTGCCAGCAGCGCCGCCGGGCTTAATTCACCCCTCCACTTT. It encodes CASSAAGLNSPLHF.

The V and J genes are TRBV9 and TRBJ1-3; D perhaps matches TRBD1 (6 bases). This CDR3 spans 15 amino acids. Trimming left V 0 bases short and J 2 bases short, with 9 bases between. Germline values: CDR1 SGDLS, CDR2 YYNGEE. In nucleotides, the CDR3 is TGTGCCAGCAGCGTAGCAGGGGCGGCTGGAAACACCATATATTTT. Residues: CASSVAGAAGNTIYF. Supplemented by reference TRBV9 and TRBJ1-3, the full variable domain reads DSGVTQTPKHLITATGQRVTLRCSPRSGDLSVYWYQQSLDQGLQFLIQYYNGEERAKGNILERFSAQQFPDLHSELNLSSLELGDSALYFCASSVAGAAGNTIYFGEGSWLTVV.

The chain links TRBV19 to TRBJ2-7; no clear D. The CDR3 is made up of 17 amino acids. Looked up from germline, CDR1 is LNHDA and CDR2 is SQIVND (reference sequence). Trimming pared 0 bases from V and 4 bases from J, leaving 19 bases between. The CDR3 DNA reads TGTGCCAGTAGTATAGATCCGGGTGATCCCCCCTGGTACGAGCAGTACTTC. Protein: CASSIDPGDPPWYEQYF.

The V call is TRBV28, the J call TRBJ2-7; 9 bases match TRBD1. CDR1 and CDR2 (germline): MDHEN, SYDVKM. This CDR3 is built from 16 residues. The J segment lost 5 bases and the V segment lost 4 bases, leaving 12 bases of the junction unmatched. The CDR3 DNA sequence: TGTGCCAGCAGTTCACGCCGGGACAGGGTCTTGCACGAGCAGTACTTC. Its translation: CASSSRRDRVLHEQYF.

This clone has a handful of counts. The CDR3 spells CASSLSGGNTEAFF. CDR3 in DNA: TGTGCCAGCAGTTTATCGGGAGGGAACACTGAAGCTTTCTTT. The genes are TRBV27 and TRBJ1-1; D unresolved. Germline V gene sequence: CDR1 MNHEY, CDR2 SMNVEV (reference sequence). V lost 0 bases, J lost 1 base, and 6 bases lay in between. The CDR3 is 14 amino acids.

The chain couples TRBV5-1 to TRBJ2-1, with D maybe TRBD1 (5 bases). Trimming shortened V by 1 base and J by 4 bases, and 12 bases separated the two germline ends. Germline V gene sequence: CDR1 SGHRS, CDR2 YFSETQ. This CDR3 region has 15 residues. CDR3 DNA sequence: TGCGCCAGCAGCTTGAGCATTACAGGTTACAATGAGCAGTTCTTC. Protein: CASSLSITGYNEQFF.

V usage is TRBV27 and J usage is TRBJ1-5, with D hard to call. The CDR3 sequence is 15 residues long. V lost 5 bases and J lost 0, with 11 bases in between. Germline lookup yields CDR1 MNHEY and CDR2 SMNVEV (reference sequence). CDR3 protein: CASSLLGHSNQPQHF. DNA of the CDR3: TGTGCCAGCAGTCTATTGGGCCATAGCAATCAGCCCCAGCATTTT.

V and J are TRBV7-9 and TRBJ1-1; TRBD1 matches 10 bases. The CDR3 is 16 residues long. CDR1 SEHNR and CDR2 FQNEAQ come from the germline V gene (reference sequence). V shed 5 bases, J shed 8 bases, and the junction held 14 bases outside the gene matches. CDR3 region: CASSPPGQGQGNEAFF. The CDR3 bases are TGTGCCAGCAGCCCGCCGGGACAGGGGCAGGGGAACGAAGCTTTCTTT.

The chain recombines TRBV7-9 with TRBJ2-1; 8 nucleotides agree with TRBD1. Losses at the gene ends were 3 bases for V and 8 bases for J; bases not matched to a gene: 3. Germline CDR1 reads SEHNR; CDR2 reads FQNEAQ (reference sequence). CDR3 length: 13 residues. CDR3 region: CASSLTGEDEQFF. CDR3 DNA: TGTGCCAGCAGCTTGACAGGGGAGGATGAGCAGTTCTTC.

The rearrangement uses TRBV6-5 and TRBJ1-1; TRBD1 matches at 8 bases. The CDR3 is made up of 13 amino acids. The germline V gene encodes CDR1 MNHEY and CDR2 SVGAGI. J was trimmed by 0 bases and V by 6 bases; bases with no gene match: 0. CDR3 coding DNA: TGTGCCAGCAGACAGGGGGTGAACACTGAAGCTTTCTTT. As protein: CASRQGVNTEAFF.

The rearrangement links TRBV4-3 to TRBJ2-1; 9 bases match TRBD2. V gave up 0 bases and J gave up 8 bases; unmatched junction bases: 8. The germline V gene has CDR1 LGHNA and CDR2 YSLEER. This CDR3 spans 16 amino acids. CDR3 bases: TGCGCCAGCAGCCAAGACTGGGCGGGGGGGCCAGATGAGCAGTTCTTC. Amino acids: CASSQDWAGGPDEQFF.

The V call is TRBV7-9, the J call TRBJ2-5, with 12 bases fitting TRBD1. Germline V gives CDR1 SEHNR, CDR2 FQNEAQ (reference sequence). The CDR3 has 15 amino acids. Trimming at V came to 5 bases and at J to 5 bases, leaving 6 bases not matched to a gene. CDR3 sequence reads: CASSPGTGGDETQYF. In DNA form, the CDR3 reads TGTGCCAGCAGCCCCGGGACAGGGGGCGATGAGACCCAGTACTTC.

The rearrangement uses TRBV4-1 and TRBJ2-3, with TRBD1 as a possible D gene (5 bases). The V and J ends lost 0 bases and 4 bases respectively, with 14 bases between them. This CDR3 is built from 16 residues. Germline V gene lookup returns CDR1 MGHRA and CDR2 YSYEKL. CDR3 residues: CASSQEGARVADTQYF. The CDR3 region has the DNA TGCGCCAGCAGCCAAGAAGGGGCCAGGGTAGCAGATACGCAGTATTTT.

In its sample, this clone was seen a few times. This chain joins TRBV7-9 and TRBJ2-7, with no clear D. V gave up 3 bases and J gave up 7 bases, with 10 bases separating them. Germline CDR1 is SEHNR and CDR2 is FQNEAQ (reference sequence). The length of the CDR3 is 12 residues. In DNA form, the CDR3 reads TGTGCCAGCAGCTTTACCCCCTCTGAGCAGTACTTC. The encoded protein is CASSFTPSEQYF.